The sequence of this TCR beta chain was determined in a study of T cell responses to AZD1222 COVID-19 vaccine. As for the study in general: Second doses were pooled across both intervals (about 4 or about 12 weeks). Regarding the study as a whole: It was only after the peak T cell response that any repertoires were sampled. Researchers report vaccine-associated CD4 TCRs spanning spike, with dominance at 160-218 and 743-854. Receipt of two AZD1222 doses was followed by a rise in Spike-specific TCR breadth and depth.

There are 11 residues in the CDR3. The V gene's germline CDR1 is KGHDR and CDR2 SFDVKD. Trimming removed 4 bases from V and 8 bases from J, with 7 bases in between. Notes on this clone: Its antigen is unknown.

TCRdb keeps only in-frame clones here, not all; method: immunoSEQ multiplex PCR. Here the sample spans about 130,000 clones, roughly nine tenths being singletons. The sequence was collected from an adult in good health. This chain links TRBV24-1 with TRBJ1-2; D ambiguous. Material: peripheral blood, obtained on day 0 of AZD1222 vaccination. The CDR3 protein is CATSDGVGYTF. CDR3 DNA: TGTGCCACCAGTGACGGGGTAGGCTACACCTTC.